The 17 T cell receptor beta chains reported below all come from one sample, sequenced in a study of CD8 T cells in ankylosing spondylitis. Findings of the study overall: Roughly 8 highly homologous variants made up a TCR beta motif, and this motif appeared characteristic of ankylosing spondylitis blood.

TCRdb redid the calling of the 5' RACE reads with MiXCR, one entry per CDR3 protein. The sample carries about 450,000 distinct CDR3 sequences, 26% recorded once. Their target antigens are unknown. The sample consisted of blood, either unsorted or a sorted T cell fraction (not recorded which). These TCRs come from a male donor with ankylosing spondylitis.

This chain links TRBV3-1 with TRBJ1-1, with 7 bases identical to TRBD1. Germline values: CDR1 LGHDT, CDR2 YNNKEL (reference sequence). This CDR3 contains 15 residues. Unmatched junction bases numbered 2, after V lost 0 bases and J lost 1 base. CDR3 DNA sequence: TGTGCCAGCAGCCAAGAAGGACAGGCGAACACTGAAGCTTTCTTT. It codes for CASSQEGQANTEAFF.

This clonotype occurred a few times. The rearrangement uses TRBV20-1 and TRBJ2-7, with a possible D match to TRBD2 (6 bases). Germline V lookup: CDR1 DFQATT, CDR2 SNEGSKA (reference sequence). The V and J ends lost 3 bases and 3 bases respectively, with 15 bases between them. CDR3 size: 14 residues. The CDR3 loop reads CSASEFPGDYEQYF. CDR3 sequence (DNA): TGCAGTGCTAGCGAGTTTCCGGGAGACTACGAGCAGTACTTC.

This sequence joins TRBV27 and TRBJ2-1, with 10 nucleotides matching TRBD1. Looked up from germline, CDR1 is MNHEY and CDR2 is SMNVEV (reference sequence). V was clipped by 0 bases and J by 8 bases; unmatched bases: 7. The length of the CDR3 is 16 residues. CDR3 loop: CASSLSTGQGNYEQFF. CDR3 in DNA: TGTGCCAGCAGTTTATCGACGGGACAGGGGAACTATGAGCAGTTCTTC.

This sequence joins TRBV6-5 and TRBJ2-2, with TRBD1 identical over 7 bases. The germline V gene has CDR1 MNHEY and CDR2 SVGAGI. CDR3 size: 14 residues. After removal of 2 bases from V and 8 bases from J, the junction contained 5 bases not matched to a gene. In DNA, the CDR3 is TGTGCCAGCAGTTACACCACAGGGGTGGGGGAGCTGTTTTTT. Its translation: CASSYTTGVGELFF.

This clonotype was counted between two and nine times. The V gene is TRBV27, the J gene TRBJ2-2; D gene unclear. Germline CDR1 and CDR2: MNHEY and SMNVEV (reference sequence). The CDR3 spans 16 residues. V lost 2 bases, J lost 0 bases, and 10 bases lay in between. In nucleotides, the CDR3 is TGTGCCAGCAGTTTAAATTTACCTCCGAACACCGGGGAGCTGTTTTTT. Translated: CASSLNLPPNTGELFF.

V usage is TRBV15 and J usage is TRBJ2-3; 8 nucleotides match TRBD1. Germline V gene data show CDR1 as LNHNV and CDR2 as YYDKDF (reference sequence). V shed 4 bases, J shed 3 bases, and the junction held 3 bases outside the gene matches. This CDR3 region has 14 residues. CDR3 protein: CATSTRTGTDTQYF. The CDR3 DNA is TGTGCCACCAGCACCCGGACAGGGACAGATACGCAGTATTTT.

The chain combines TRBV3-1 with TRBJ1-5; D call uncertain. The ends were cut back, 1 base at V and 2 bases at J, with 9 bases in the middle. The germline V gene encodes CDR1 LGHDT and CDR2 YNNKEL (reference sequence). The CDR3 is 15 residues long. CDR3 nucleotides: TGTGCCAGCAGCCAAGGAAGGTCGGGCAATCAGCCCCAGCATTTT. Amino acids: CASSQGRSGNQPQHF.

CDR3 nucleotide sequence: TGTGCTAGTGGTCTCTTGGGGCGCGGACAGCCCCAGCATTTT. Protein product: CASGLLGRGQPQHF. The chain couples TRBV12-5 to TRBJ1-5; a weak D match, TRBD1 (5 bases). The CDR3 is 14 amino acids. Germline CDR1 is LGHNT and CDR2 is FRNRAP. Trimming pared 5 bases from V and 7 bases from J, leaving 15 bases between.

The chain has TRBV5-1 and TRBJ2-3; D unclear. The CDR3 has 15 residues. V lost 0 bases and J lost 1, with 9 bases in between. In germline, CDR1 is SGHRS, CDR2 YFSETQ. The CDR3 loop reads CASSLGNRGTDTQYF. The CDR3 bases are TGCGCCAGCAGCTTGGGCAACCGTGGCACAGATACGCAGTATTTT.

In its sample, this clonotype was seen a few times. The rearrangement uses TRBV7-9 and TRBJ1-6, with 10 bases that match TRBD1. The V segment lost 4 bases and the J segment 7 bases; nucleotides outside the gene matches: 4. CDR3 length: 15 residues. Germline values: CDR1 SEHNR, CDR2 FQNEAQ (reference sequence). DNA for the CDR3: TGTGCCAGCAGCTATATGGACAGGGGGAATTCACCCCTCCACTTT. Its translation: CASSYMDRGNSPLHF.

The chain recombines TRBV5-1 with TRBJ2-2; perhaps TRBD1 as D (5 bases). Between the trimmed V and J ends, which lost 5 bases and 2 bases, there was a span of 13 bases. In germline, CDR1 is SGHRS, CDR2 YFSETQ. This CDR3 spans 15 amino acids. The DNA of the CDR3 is TGCGCCAGCAGAGTCGGGCAGGGCAACACCGGGGAGCTGTTTTTT. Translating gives CASRVGQGNTGELFF.

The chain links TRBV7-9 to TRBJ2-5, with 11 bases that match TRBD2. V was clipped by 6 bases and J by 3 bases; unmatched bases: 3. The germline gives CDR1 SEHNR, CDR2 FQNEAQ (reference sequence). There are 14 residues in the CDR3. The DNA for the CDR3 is TGTGCCAGCAGGGAGGGACTAGCGGAAGAGACCCAGTACTTC. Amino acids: CASREGLAEETQYF. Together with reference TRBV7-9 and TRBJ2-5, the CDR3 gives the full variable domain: DTGVSQNPRHKITKRGQNVTFRCDPISEHNRLYWYRQTLGQGPEFLTYFQNEAQLEKSRLLSDRFSAERPKGSFSTLEIQRTEQGDSAMYLCASREGLAEETQYFGPGTRLLVL.

The CDR3: CATSRDSNDEQYV. CDR3 bases: TGTGCCACCAGCCGAGACAGTAACGACGAGCAGTACGTC. This rearrangement joins TRBV15 to TRBJ2-7, with D perhaps matching TRBD1 (5 bases). The CDR3 is made up of 13 amino acids. Germline CDR1 reads LNHNV; CDR2 reads YYDKDF (reference sequence).

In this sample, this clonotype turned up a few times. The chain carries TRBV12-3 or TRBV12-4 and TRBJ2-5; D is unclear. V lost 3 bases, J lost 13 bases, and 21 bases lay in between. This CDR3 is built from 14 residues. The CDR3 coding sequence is TGTGCCAGCAGTTTCCGACCGGGTTTGGACGACTCGTACTTC. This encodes CASSFRPGLDDSYF.

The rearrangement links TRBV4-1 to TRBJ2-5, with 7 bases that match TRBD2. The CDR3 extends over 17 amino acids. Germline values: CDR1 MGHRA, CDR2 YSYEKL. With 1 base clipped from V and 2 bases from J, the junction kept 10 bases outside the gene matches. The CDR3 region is CASSQGSLLATQETQYF. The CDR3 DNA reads TGCGCCAGCAGCCAAGGATCCCTACTAGCGACACAAGAGACCCAGTACTTC.

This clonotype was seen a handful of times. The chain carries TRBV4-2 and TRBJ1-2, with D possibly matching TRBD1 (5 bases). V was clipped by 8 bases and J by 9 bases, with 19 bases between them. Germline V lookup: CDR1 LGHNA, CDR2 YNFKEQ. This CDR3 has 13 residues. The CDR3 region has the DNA TGTGCCAGCCGCGAGGGTACGGGGGTGAGCTACACCTTC. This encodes CASREGTGVSYTF.

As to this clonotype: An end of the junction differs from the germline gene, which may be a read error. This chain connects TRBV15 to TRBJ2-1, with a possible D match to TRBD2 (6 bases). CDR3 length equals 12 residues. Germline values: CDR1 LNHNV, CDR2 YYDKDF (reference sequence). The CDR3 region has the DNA TGTGCCACCAGCAGGGACTACCATGAGCAGTTCTTC. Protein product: CATSRDYHEQFF.